The next 25 T cell receptor beta chains were all read from a single sample in a study of blood T cells in healthy people across ages. Combining a sample-barcoded 5' primer with a J-beta primer mix, a second PCR ran for 7 to 11 cycles. TCRdb analysed the 5' RACE reads with MiXCR anew, one entry per CDR3 protein. This table has about 1.7 million distinct CDR3 sequences, 28% appearing once. Sequencing was done on a sample of blood. The receptor set was obtained from a woman aged 30 to 39 in good health.

This clonotype was counted between two and nine times. The genes are TRBV3-1 and TRBJ2-5; D is possibly TRBD1 (7 bases). The CDR3 spans 13 residues. The germline CDR1 and CDR2 sequences are LGHDT and YNNKEL (reference sequence). V was trimmed by 4 bases and J by 11 bases, leaving 17 bases between them. The CDR3 DNA reads as TGTGCCAGCAGCCCGCGGGACAGTTGGGAGCAGTACTTC. Protein: CASSPRDSWEQYF.

This clonotype was counted only a few times. CDR3 sequence (DNA): TGTGCCAGCAGCCAAGATGAGGCGGGAAAAGCCTACGAGCAGTACTTC. Protein product: CASSQDEAGKAYEQYF. This chain uses TRBV14 with TRBJ2-7; the D gene is possibly TRBD2 (6 bases). There are 16 residues in the CDR3. Germline V CDR1 and CDR2: SGHDN, FVKESK. V lost 0 bases and J 2 bases, leaving 14 bases between the germline ends.

The chain recombines TRBV12-3 or TRBV12-4 with TRBJ1-3; D is ambiguous. Trimming shortened V by 3 bases and J by 0 bases, and 6 bases separated the two germline ends. This CDR3 has 14 amino acids. CDR3 coding DNA: TGTGCCAGCAGTTTTGCGGACTCTGGAAACACCATATATTTT. Protein: CASSFADSGNTIYF.

Comments on this clonotype: A clone one base away is much larger, so this may be a read error. The rearrangement joins TRBV20-1 to TRBJ2-1; D unresolved. The J call could be wrong; TRBJ2-7 is a better fit for the DNA end. The CDR3 spans 15 residues. Germline CDR1 reads DFQATT; CDR2 reads SNEGSKA (reference sequence). The DNA for the CDR3 is TGCAGTGCTAGAGATTGGCAGAGCTCCTACAATGAGCAGTACTTC. This translates into CSARDWQSSYNEQYF.

V gene TRBV27 combines with J gene TRBJ1-1; maybe TRBD1 (5 bases). V lost 3 bases and J lost 12, with 11 bases in between. Germline lookup yields CDR1 MNHEY and CDR2 SMNVEV (reference sequence). The CDR3 is 11 residues long. CDR3 in amino acids: CASSFSGGTFF. The CDR3 DNA follows: TGTGCCAGCAGTTTCTCCGGGGGTACTTTCTTT.

The V and J genes are TRBV29-1 and TRBJ1-2; TRBD1 matches at 8 bases. This CDR3 spans 13 amino acids. The V and J ends lost 6 bases and 4 bases, in that order; junction bases with no gene match: 7. Germline CDR1 SQVTM, CDR2 ANQGSEA. CDR3 DNA sequence: TGCAGCGTACGGACAGGGTATCTCTATGGCTACACCTTC. This sequence encodes CSVRTGYLYGYTF.

This clonotype was seen a handful of times. The rearrangement uses TRBV6-6 and TRBJ1-4, with 8 nucleotides matching TRBD1. This CDR3 is 15 amino acids long. V shed 2 bases and J 3 bases; nucleotides not matched to a gene: 2. Germline CDR1 reads MNHNY; CDR2 reads SVGAGI (reference sequence). CDR3 nucleotides: TGTGCCAGCAGTTACCTACAGGGGGCTAATGAAAAACTGTTTTTT. It translates to CASSYLQGANEKLFF.

The gene calls are TRBV18 and TRBJ2-3; TRBD2 matches at 11 bases. The CDR3 totals 17 residues. Unmatched junction bases numbered 13, after V lost 6 bases and J lost 5 bases. CDR1 is KGHSH and CDR2 is LQKENI in the germline V gene. CDR3 sequence: CASSLTTSGRPGDTQYF. The CDR3 DNA sequence: TGTGCCAGCTCTTTAACCACTAGCGGGAGACCTGGAGATACGCAGTATTTT. Together with reference TRBV18 and TRBJ2-3, the CDR3 gives the full variable domain: NAGVMQNPRHLVRRRGQEARLRCSPMKGHSHVYWYRQLPEEGLKFMVYLQKENIIDESGMPKERFSAEFPKEGPSILRIQQVVRGDSAAYFCASSLTTSGRPGDTQYFGPGTRLTVL.

In this sample, this clonotype turned up a few times. The V gene is TRBV15, the J gene TRBJ2-7; a weak D match, TRBD1 (6 bases). The CDR3 has 17 residues. Trimming took 0 bases from V and 6 from J, leaving 21 bases between them. Germline values: CDR1 LNHNV, CDR2 YYDKDF (reference sequence). CDR3 region: CATSRDLARRGSGEQYF. The CDR3 nucleotides are TGTGCCACCAGCAGAGATCTCGCTCGCAGGGGTTCGGGCGAGCAGTACTTC.

The gene calls are TRBV2 and TRBJ2-7; TRBD2 is a possible D gene (5 bases). This CDR3 spans 14 amino acids. Germline values: CDR1 SNHLY, CDR2 FYNNEI. Deletions cut 3 bases from V and 4 bases from J, with 13 bases between. The CDR3 coding sequence is TGTGCCAGCAGTGATAACCGGGGTGTGTACGAGCAGTACTTC. Its protein is CASSDNRGVYEQYF. The full variable domain, in which reference TRBV2 and TRBJ2-7 provide the parts outside the CDR3, is EPEVTQTPSHQVTQMGQEVILRCVPISNHLYFYWYRQILGQKVEFLVSFYNNEISEKSEIFDDQFSVERPDGSNFTLKIRSTKLEDSAMYFCASSDNRGVYEQYFGPGTRLTVT.

This chain links TRBV27 with TRBJ1-2; 10 nucleotides agree with TRBD1. The junction had 5 bases not matched to a gene; V was cut back by 6 bases and J by 7 bases. Germline values: CDR1 MNHEY, CDR2 SMNVEV (reference sequence). This CDR3 is built from 13 residues. CDR3 region: CASSSGQGVGYTF. CDR3 nucleotides: TGTGCCAGCAGCTCTGGACAGGGGGTTGGCTACACCTTC.

The table lists this clonotype with a count of one. The junction does not match germline at one end; this may be a read error. V is TRBV10-3 and J is TRBJ2-4; 11 nucleotides match TRBD2. The DNA end favors TRBJ2-5, so the J call may be wrong. CDR1 is ENHRY, CDR2 SYGVKD, per germline. The CDR3 has 18 residues. The CDR3: CAINESRGLAEAAKTQYF. The DNA of the CDR3 is TGTGCCATCAATGAGTCGAGGGGACTAGCGGAGGCGGCAAAGACCCAGTACTTC.

Many counts were recorded for this clonotype. The gene calls are TRBV5-1 and TRBJ1-5, with TRBD1 as a possible D gene (5 bases). The CDR3 totals 15 residues. V lost 0 bases, J lost 1 base, and 8 bases lay in between. Germline assignment: CDR1 SGHRS and CDR2 YFSETQ. The chain's CDR3 is CASSLGGTSNQPQHF. In DNA, the CDR3 is TGCGCCAGCAGCTTGGGAGGGACGAGCAATCAGCCCCAGCATTTT.

The V call is TRBV12-3 or TRBV12-4, the J call TRBJ2-4; D is uncertain. CDR3 length: 11 amino acids. The ends were cut back, 4 bases at V and 6 bases at J, with 4 bases in the middle. CDR3 sequence reads: CASSWRNIQYF. In DNA form, the CDR3 reads TGTGCCAGCAGTTGGAGAAACATTCAGTACTTC.

This clonotype was seen more than once but under ten times. The V gene is TRBV3-1, the J gene TRBJ1-4; unclear D gene. Per germline, CDR1 LGHDT and CDR2 YNNKEL (reference sequence). The CDR3 totals 15 residues. Trimming shortened V by 4 bases and J by 0 bases, and 9 bases separated the two germline ends. CDR3 sequence: CASSLAVATNEKLFF. In DNA, the CDR3 is TGTGCCAGCAGCCTCGCGGTTGCAACTAATGAAAAACTGTTTTTT.

On this clonotype itself: This may arise from a read error, as a much more abundant clone is one base away. This chain connects TRBV10-3 to TRBJ2-1; 11 positions match TRBD2. This CDR3 is 19 amino acids long. Germline CDR1 reads ENHRY; CDR2 reads SYGVKD. The CDR3, as DNA: TGTGCCATCAGTGAGGGCGGACTAGCGGGTTCGAGCTCCTGCAATGAGCAGTTCTTC. The encoded protein is CAISEGGLAGSSSCNEQFF.

The genes are TRBV20-1 and TRBJ1-6; possibly TRBD1 for D (5 bases). Germline CDR1 reads DFQATT; CDR2 reads SNEGSKA (reference sequence). Trimming pared 6 bases from V and 7 bases from J, leaving 10 bases between. The CDR3 contains 12 residues. CDR3 DNA sequence: TGCAGTGCAAGGGACTTCAATTCACCCCTCCACTTT. Protein: CSARDFNSPLHF.

This chain links TRBV7-2 with TRBJ2-6; D is unclear. The CDR3 is made up of 18 amino acids. Per the germline V gene, CDR1 is SGHTA and CDR2 is FQGNSA. V lost 5 bases and J lost 0, with 17 bases in between. This chain's CDR3 is CASSPLGLYSSGANVLTF. Here the CDR3 DNA reads TGTGCCAGCAGCCCCCTAGGGCTTTATAGCTCTGGGGCCAACGTCCTGACTTTC.

This clonotype was recorded a few times. CDR3 region: CATSRADSSNQPQHF. CDR3 coding DNA: TGTGCCACCAGCAGAGCCGACAGTAGCAATCAGCCCCAGCATTTT. The chain uses TRBV15 and TRBJ1-5, with D possibly being TRBD1 (5 bases). The CDR3 length is 15 residues. The germline gives CDR1 LNHNV, CDR2 YYDKDF (reference sequence). Trimming removed 1 base from V and 0 bases from J, with 7 bases in between.

The CDR3 DNA sequence: TGTGCCAGCACCCTTGGGACCGCCGGTGTCTACACCTTC. Translation gives CASTLGTAGVYTF. The genes are TRBV3-1 and TRBJ1-2; possibly TRBD1 for D (5 bases). V gave up 7 bases and J gave up 10 bases, with 19 bases separating them. This CDR3 comprises 13 residues. Looked up from germline, CDR1 is LGHDT and CDR2 is YNNKEL (reference sequence).

V is TRBV6-7 and J is TRBJ2-5; 12 bases match TRBD2. TRBV6-7 is an open reading frame, and its role is uncertain. V shed 5 bases, J shed 4 bases, and the junction held 2 bases outside the gene matches. The CDR3 covers 14 residues. CDR3 nucleotides: TGTGCCAGCAGTCGGACTAGCGGGATAGAGACCCAGTACTTC. Translation: CASSRTSGIETQYF.

The sample holds one count of this clonotype. The V gene is TRBV9, the J gene TRBJ1-1; perhaps TRBD1 as D (6 bases). Germline V gene data show CDR1 as SGDLS and CDR2 as YYNGEE. This CDR3 contains 12 residues. Trimming shortened V by 3 bases and J by 11 bases, and 14 bases separated the two germline ends. The CDR3 is CASSANGGLAFF. CDR3 bases: TGTGCCAGCAGCGCCAACGGGGGGCTTGCTTTCTTT.

This clonotype showed up just a few times. The rearrangement joins TRBV4-1 to TRBJ2-5, with TRBD2 matching over 9 bases. The CDR3 runs 15 residues. Unmatched junction bases numbered 4, after V lost 3 bases and J lost 2 bases. From germline, CDR1 is MGHRA and CDR2 YSYEKL. The CDR3 sequence is CASSHQAGGQETQYF. For the CDR3, the DNA is TGCGCCAGCAGCCACCAAGCGGGGGGACAAGAGACCCAGTACTTC.

This clonotype showed up just a few times. The V call is TRBV7-9, the J call TRBJ2-3; TRBD2 might be the D (6 bases). Germline V CDR1 and CDR2: SEHNR, FQNEAQ (reference sequence). This CDR3 region has 13 residues. Trimming stripped 9 bases from V and 0 bases from J, with 10 bases between. The CDR3 reads CASTSGSTDTQYF. The CDR3, as DNA: TGTGCCAGTACAAGCGGGAGCACAGATACGCAGTATTTT.

The sample holds a few counts of this clonotype. A read error may produce the germline difference seen at one junction end. The chain carries TRBV7-9 and TRBJ2-5, with D perhaps assigned TRBD1 or TRBD2 (5 bases each). The J call is doubtful: the DNA matches TRBJ2-7 better. The CDR3 is made up of 12 amino acids. Germline values: CDR1 SEHNR, CDR2 FQNEAQ (reference sequence). The CDR3 reads CASSRRDGEQYF. The DNA of the CDR3 is TGTGCTAGCAGCCGTAGGGACGGCGAGCAGTACTTC.